This TCR beta chain emerged from a study of cytomegalovirus exposure and HLA in healthy donors (dated by TCRdb to about 2017). Notes on the research overall: In an earlier analysis of about 560 of the donors, 276 Gb of sequence data and 90 million to 120 million unique TCR beta sequences from about 179 million T cells were reported. In the later analysis, no new phenotypic data were used to find candidate immune exposures; instead, reliance was placed on TCR beta sequences and their occurrence across donors. To decide whether each TCR beta V gene segment behaved as functional or pseudogenic, an earlier analysis of 587 of the donors relied on high-throughput TCR beta sequencing. Roughly 5 DR-DQ haplotypes were treated as single units for association and clustering because of strong linkage in the cohort. The T cell repertoires of several hundred subjects were profiled by immunosequencing and related to cytomegalovirus serostatus. To study patterns of TCR occurrence, a later analysis re-analyzed previously published TCR beta repertoires from just over 650 donors and added high-resolution HLA genotyping. Donor age, sex, ethnicity and CMV serostatus were compiled alongside the repertoire data. Every repertoire in the discovery cohort had been generated on one and the same sequencing platform. The study aimed to test whether signatures of past pathogen exposure could be identified by cataloging public T cell receptors. About 280 gigabases of sequencing data and roughly 81 million unique TCR sequences made up an early release that covered 640 HLA-typed donors. Of the roughly 390 genotyped donors, approximately 81% were placed in the genetic ancestry cluster associated with self-reported Caucasian donors. A later genetic analysis used genome-wide SNP genotypes for 398 of the 666 donors, treating that subset as a discovery cohort. In addition to the first cohort of 666 subjects, a separate validation cohort of 130 or so different subjects was used. The number of typed donors differed by locus: roughly 629-640 for A, B, C, DRB1 and DQB1; 500 to 550 for DQA1; fewer than 610 for DPA1; and roughly 450 for DPB1. Among some 400 genotyped donors of the cohort, an average of roughly 230,000 unique TCR beta nucleotide sequences was sequenced per donor, of which 15% to 20% were non-productive. HLA typing included class I and class II loci at four-digit resolution. The study combined high-throughput TCR immunosequencing, statistical association of individual TCRs with disease status, and machine learning to predict cytomegalovirus infection status.

On the study overall, not on this receptor specifically: Roughly uniform sequencing depth across donors was assumed in presence/absence analyses, although this assumption may not hold. In a later genetic analysis, a missense DCLRE1C variant was associated with V-gene and J-gene trimming of TCR beta chains, and the association was replicated in an independent cohort. Strong co-occurrence of HLA alleles, especially DR and DQ, made assigning TCR associations to individual alleles difficult. Three of the identified cytomegalovirus-associated TCR beta chains were confirmed in vitro to be specific for cytomegalovirus antigens. A further reported finding was that TCR beta sequences accurately predicted the HLA-A and HLA-B alleles for most subjects in the first cohort. Most TCR sequences were seen in very few donors, while some public TCRs were found in many individuals. A later analysis found that HLA-associated TCR beta chains were more clonally expanded and had lower generation probabilities than equally common non-associated chains. The earlier analysis of nearly 600 of the donors excluded 15 to 20 rarely observed V segments, including chromosome 9 orphons, because counts were too low. The classifier was reported to diagnose cytomegalovirus status with high specificity and sensitivity in both the original and validation cohorts. A later genetic analysis reported fewer N-insertions in productive TCRs among donors in an Asian-associated ancestry cluster than the roughly 650-donor mean. In a later analysis, the rate of TCR association differed among HLA loci, with DRB1 alleles having the most associated TCRs and HLA-C alleles having the fewest. Immune exposure information for the cohort was limited to CMV serostatus. Because HLA typing was unavailable for some donors at each locus, only the typed subset was used in association tests. In a later analysis, most CMV-associated TCR beta chains were found to appear HLA-restricted, with HLA associations seemingly driven largely by CMV exposure. A group of highly shared sequence variants was considered likely to be a technical artifact of the sequencing pipeline. According to a later analysis, parvovirus B19, influenza, CMV and Epstein-Barr virus appeared linked to several top co-occurrence clusters. The 87-base-pair reads could not distinguish some IMGT-functional V segments, including TRBV6-2 and TRBV6-3, so those segments were excluded. Linkage disequilibrium might explain the correlated functional status among segregating V segments, but an unknown experimental factor could not be ruled out. This cohort had only TCR beta chains sequenced, and the lack of alpha or paired-chain data limited which features could be detected. The authors suggested that the approach could potentially be generalized to other disease states and immunological phenotypes. Broadly in line with IMGT annotations, most TCR beta V segments showed up in productive rearrangements about 90% or about 30% of the time in an earlier analysis of approximately 640 of the donors. The study gave a list of under 200 TCR beta chains associated with cytomegalovirus. Specific HLA alleles were associated with 15,000 to 20,000 TCR beta sequences at a false discovery rate of 0.05 in a later analysis.

Worth noting for this clone: What this receptor recognizes is not known. Base qualities are not recorded, but no much larger clone differs from it by a single base.

As encoded in the germline V gene, CDR1 is MDHEN while CDR2 is SYDVKM. At the junction V is shortened by 3 bases and J by 3 bases, with 15 bases in between. Counted from cysteine to phenylalanine, this CDR3 has 16 amino acids. CDR3 DNA is the only sequence kept; it has 48 bases, read in frame from the first base. In total, around 600 healthy bone marrow donors made up the cohort. All cohort members were sampled while nominally healthy, although unrecorded immune exposures were likely present. The donor was CMV seropositive and belonged to the group of about 290 seropositive cohort members. Every donor gave a peripheral blood sample, and the peripheral blood mononuclear cells from that sample were used for TCR beta sequencing. The Qiagen DNeasy Blood Extraction Kit was used to extract genomic DNA from the blood cell samples. Library construction relied on the immunoSEQ multiplex PCR assay. For the multiplex PCR, a mixture combining 60 forward primers for TCR Vbeta segments and 13 reverse primers for TCR Jbeta segments was used. A multiplex PCR assay on genomic DNA amplified the CDR3 region of rearranged TCR beta genes. Amplified TCR beta libraries were sequenced as 87-base-pair reads on the Illumina HiSeq System. On the study's bioinformatics: Across the 670 or so repertoires, a later analysis counted roughly 84 million unique TCR beta chains, 8.5 million to 12 million of which were shared by at least two donors. Raw reads were error-corrected and collapsed into unique sequences by a nearest-neighbor algorithm in which closely related sequences were merged to remove PCR and sequencing errors. Alignment of CDR3 sequences to IMGT reference sequences was used to assign V, D and J gene segments. For a sequence to be retained, at least a six-nucleotide match to both a V gene segment and a J gene segment was required. A rearrangement counted as productive if the CDR3 had no stop codons and remained in frame with V and J, and every other rearrangement counted as non-productive. Following IMGT convention, CDR3 was defined as the stretch from the second conserved V-encoded cysteine to the conserved J-encoded phenylalanine. The earlier analysis of about 570 of the donors excluded any sequence lacking an unambiguous match to a single V gene segment. An earlier analysis of a few hundred of the donors called V segments functional above 56.7% productive rearrangements and segregating when the between-donor standard deviation exceeded 5%. A statistical classification framework was built to diagnose cytomegalovirus status from the catalog of TCR beta chain sequences. In a later analysis, V and J genes were assigned by comparing TCR nucleotide sequences against IMGT/GENE-DB human TR gene sequences. A later analysis assigned CDR3 sequences and most-parsimonious VDJ recombination scenarios with the TCRdist pipeline. In a later analysis, each TCR beta chain was defined by its CDR3 amino acid sequence together with its V-gene family, and reads without a unique V-gene family were excluded. In a later analysis, approximately 640 highly shared, low-generation-probability nucleotide sequences were removed to address suspected cross-contamination and a sequencing artifact. A later analysis calculated a clonal expansion index for each public chain from normalized within-repertoire ranks of inferred template counts. A later analysis computed generation probabilities with a VDJ recombination model fitted to out-of-frame rearrangements, and checked the results against IGoR. Hypergeometric tests were used in a later analysis to score TCR-TCR, TCR-HLA and TCR-CMV co-occurrence, with a repertoire-size bias correction applied to the TCR pairs. To estimate false discovery rates, a later analysis permuted the HLA or CMV assignments 20 times. In a later analysis, co-occurring TCRs were grouped using DBSCAN, with TCRdist sequence similarity added in when clustering inside HLA-allele-positive subsets. For co-occurrence clustering, repertoires with fewer than 30,000 or more than 120,000 public chains were excluded, along with about five repertoires with anomalous nucleotide sharing. Imported from immuneACCESS, the table was reduced by TCRdb to in-frame sequences with V and J called. These copies leave out some clones; in studies compared against another copy, an unresolved V gene accounts for under half, and the cause of the remainder is not known. V, J and clone size are taken as reported in that table, and D and trimming were inferred from the DNA itself. The sample table records some 130,000 clones; more than 80% of these occur just once. In total, the top ten clones hold about 6.7% of the sample.

The sequence derives from a woman aged 25-40 years in good health and CMV-seropositive. The specimen sequenced was PBMCs. In this chain, TRBV28 is recombined with TRBJ1-5; possibly the D gene is TRBD1, per 6 matching bases. The DNA sequence is given as TGTGCCAGCAGTTTTGTAGGGGGACGGTTCAATCAGCCCCAGCATTTT. The translation is CASSFVGGRFNQPQHF.